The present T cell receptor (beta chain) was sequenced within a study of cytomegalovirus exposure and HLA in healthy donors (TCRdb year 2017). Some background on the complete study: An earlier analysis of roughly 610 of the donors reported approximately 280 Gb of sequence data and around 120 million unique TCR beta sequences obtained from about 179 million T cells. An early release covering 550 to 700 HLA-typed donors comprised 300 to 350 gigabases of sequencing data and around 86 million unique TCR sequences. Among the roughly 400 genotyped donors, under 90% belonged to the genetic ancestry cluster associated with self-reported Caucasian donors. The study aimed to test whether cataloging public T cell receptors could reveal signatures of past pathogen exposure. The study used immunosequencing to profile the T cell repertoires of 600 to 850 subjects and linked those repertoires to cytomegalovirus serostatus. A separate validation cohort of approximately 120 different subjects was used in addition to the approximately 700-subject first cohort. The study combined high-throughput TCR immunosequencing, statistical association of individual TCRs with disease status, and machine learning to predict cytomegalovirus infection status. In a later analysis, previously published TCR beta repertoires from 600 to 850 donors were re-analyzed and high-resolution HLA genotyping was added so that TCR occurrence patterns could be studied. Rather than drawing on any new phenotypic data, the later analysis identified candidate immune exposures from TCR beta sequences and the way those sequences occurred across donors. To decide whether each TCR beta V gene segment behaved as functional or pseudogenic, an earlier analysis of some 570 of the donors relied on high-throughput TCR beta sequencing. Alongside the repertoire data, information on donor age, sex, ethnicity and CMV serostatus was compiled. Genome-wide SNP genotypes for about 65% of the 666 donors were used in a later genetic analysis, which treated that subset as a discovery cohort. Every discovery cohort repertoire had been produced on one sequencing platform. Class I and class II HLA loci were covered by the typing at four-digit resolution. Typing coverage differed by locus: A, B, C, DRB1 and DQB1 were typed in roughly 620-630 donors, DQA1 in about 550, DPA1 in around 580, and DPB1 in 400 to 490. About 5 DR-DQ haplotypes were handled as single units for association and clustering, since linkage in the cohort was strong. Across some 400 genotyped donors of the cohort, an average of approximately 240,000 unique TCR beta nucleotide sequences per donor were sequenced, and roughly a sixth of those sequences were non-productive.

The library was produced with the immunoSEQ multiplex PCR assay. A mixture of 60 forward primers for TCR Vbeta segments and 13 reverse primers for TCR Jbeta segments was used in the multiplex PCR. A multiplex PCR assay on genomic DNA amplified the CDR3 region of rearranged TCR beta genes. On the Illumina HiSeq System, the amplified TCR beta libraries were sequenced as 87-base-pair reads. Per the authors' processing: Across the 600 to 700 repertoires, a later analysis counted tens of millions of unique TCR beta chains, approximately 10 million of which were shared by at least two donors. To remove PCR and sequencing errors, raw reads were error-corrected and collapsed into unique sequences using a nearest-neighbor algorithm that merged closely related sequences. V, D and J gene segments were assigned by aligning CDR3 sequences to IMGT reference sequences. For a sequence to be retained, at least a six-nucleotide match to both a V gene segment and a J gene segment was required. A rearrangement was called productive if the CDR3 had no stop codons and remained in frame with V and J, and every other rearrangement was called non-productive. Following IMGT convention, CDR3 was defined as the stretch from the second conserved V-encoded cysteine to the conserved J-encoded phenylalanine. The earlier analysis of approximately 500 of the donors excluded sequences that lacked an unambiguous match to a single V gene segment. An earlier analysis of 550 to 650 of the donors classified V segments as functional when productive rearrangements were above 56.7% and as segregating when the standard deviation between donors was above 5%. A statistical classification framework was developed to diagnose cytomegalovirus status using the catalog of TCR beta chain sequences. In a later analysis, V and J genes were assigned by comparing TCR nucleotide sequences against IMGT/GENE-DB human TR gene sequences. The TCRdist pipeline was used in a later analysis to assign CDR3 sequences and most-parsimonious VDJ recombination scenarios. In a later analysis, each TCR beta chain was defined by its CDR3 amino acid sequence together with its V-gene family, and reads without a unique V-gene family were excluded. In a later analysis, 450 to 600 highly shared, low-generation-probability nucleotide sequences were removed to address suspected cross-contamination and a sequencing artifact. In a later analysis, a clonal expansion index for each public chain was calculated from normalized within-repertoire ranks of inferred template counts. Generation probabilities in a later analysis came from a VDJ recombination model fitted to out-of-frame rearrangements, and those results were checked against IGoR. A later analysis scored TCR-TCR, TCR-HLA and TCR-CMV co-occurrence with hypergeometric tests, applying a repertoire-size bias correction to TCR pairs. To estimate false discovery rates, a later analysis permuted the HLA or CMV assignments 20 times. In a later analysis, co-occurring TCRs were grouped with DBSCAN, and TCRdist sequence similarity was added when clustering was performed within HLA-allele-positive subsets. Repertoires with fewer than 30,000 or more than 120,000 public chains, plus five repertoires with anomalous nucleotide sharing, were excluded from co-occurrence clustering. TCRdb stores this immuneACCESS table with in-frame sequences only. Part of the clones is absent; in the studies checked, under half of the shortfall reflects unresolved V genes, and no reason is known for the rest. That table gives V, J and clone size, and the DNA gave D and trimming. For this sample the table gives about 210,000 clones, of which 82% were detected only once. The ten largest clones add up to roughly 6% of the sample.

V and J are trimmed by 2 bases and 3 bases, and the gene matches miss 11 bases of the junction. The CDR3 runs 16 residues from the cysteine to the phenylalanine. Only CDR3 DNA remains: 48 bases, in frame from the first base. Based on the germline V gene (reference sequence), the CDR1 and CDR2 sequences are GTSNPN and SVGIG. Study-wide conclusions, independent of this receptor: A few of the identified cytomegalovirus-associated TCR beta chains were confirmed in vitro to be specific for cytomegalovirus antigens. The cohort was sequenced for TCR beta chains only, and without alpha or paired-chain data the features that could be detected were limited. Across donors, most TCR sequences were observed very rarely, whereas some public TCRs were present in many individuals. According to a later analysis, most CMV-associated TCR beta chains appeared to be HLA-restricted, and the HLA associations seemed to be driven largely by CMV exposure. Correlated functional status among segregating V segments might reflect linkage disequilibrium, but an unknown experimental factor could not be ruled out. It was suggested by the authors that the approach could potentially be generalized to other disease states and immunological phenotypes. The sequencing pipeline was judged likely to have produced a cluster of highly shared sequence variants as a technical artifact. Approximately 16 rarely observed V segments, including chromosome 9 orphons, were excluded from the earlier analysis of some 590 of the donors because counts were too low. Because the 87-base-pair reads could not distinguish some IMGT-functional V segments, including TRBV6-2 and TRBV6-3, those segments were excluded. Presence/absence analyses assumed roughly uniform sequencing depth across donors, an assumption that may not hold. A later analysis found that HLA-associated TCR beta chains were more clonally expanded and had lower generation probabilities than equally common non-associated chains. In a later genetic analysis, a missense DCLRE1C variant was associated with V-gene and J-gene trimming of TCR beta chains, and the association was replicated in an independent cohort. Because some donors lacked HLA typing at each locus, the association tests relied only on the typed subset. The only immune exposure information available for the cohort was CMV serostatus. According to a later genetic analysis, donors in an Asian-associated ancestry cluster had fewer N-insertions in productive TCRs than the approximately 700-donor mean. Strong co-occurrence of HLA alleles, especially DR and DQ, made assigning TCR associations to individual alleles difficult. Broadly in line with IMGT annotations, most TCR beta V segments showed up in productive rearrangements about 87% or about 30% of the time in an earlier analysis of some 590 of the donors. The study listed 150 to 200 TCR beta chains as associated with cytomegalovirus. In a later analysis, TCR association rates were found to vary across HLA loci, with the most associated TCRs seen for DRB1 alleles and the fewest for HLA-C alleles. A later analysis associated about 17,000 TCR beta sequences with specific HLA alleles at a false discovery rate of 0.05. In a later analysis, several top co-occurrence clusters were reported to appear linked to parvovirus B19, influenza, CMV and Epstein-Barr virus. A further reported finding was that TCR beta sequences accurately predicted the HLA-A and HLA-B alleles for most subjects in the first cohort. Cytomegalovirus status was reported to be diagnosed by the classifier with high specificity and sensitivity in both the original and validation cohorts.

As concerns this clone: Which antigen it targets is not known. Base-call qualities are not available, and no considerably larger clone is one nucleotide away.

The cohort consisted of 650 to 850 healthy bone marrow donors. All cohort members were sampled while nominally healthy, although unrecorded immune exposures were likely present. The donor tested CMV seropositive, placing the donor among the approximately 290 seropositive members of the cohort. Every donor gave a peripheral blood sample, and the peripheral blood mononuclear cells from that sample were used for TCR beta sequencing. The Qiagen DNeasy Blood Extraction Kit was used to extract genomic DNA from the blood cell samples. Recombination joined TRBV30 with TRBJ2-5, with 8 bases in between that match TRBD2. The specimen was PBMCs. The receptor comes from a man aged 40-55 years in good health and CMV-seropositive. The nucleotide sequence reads TGTGCCTGGAGTCCGGACTCGGGAGGGTCAGAAGAGACCCAGTACTTC. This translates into CAWSPDSGGSEETQYF.